The present TCR beta chain was sequenced within a study of blood T cell repertoires in COVID-19. Study details: T cells, B-cell-depleted T cells, or PBMCs supplied cDNA or gDNA.

The germline V gene encodes CDR1 SGDLS and CDR2 YYNGEE. V was clipped by 0 bases and J by 1 base, with 9 bases between them. The CDR3 runs to 15 residues. Measured with immunoSEQ multiplex PCR; TCRdb has only the in-frame clones, and not every one. The profile shows about 370,000 clones, approximately 93% of them singletons. Participants were aged 18 to 89 years from some 24 US areas. This TCR came from a woman between 35 and 50 years old who had been exposed to COVID-19. Sequencing was performed on PBMCs or T cells enriched from blood (not recorded which). This chain connects TRBV9 to TRBJ2-3; D call uncertain. CDR3 sequence: CASSVALEGTDTQYF. DNA of the CDR3: TGTGCCAGCAGCGTAGCCCTTGAGGGCACAGATACGCAGTATTTT. The full variable domain, completed using reference TRBV9 and TRBJ2-3, is DSGVTQTPKHLITATGQRVTLRCSPRSGDLSVYWYQQSLDQGLQFLIQYYNGEERAKGNILERFSAQQFPDLHSELNLSSLELGDSALYFCASSVALEGTDTQYFGPGTRLTVL.